Following are 22 T cell receptor beta chains from one sample sequenced in a study of Ad26.COV2.S vaccination and SARS-CoV-2 variants. Treatment specified: over 15 received Ad26.COV2.S at low or high dose, single or two shots; roughly five received placebo; per-sample allocation not given. On day 63 after the first injection, vaccine and placebo recipients gave samples. Measured with immunoSEQ multiplex PCR; TCRdb has only the in-frame clones, and not every one. The sample consists of some 250,000 clones, 70% to 90% of them appearing once. Sequenced here: peripheral blood, sampled in a trial of Ad26.COV2.S vaccine versus placebo. The origin of the receptors is a person between 18 and 65 years old who received the Ad26.COV2.S COVID-19 vaccine or a placebo.

This chain joins TRBV29-1 and TRBJ2-2; the D gene is possibly TRBD1 (6 bases). V lost 6 bases, J lost 7 bases, and 15 bases lay in between. This CDR3 is built from 13 residues. Germline V CDR1 and CDR2: SQVTM, ANQGSEA. Written as DNA, the CDR3 is TGCAGCGTCGCCGGGACAATGGGCGGGGAGCTGTTTTTT. It specifies CSVAGTMGGELFF.

The chain uses TRBV6-5 and TRBJ2-7; tentative D call: TRBD1 (5 bases). This CDR3 region has 15 residues. The germline CDR1 and CDR2 sequences are MNHEY and SVGAGI. The V end was cut by 2 bases, the J end by 1 base, with 12 bases between. The CDR3 bases are TGTGCCAGCAGTTACGGGGCAGCAACTTCCTACGAGCAGTACTTC. Its translation: CASSYGAATSYEQYF.

V and J are TRBV28 and TRBJ1-1; D is ambiguous. CDR3 length equals 15 residues. The germline V gene encodes CDR1 MDHEN and CDR2 SYDVKM. Trimming stripped 4 bases from V and 3 bases from J, with 15 bases between. The CDR3, as DNA: TGTGCCAGCAGTTCCCCGTCCCCGCCCGACACTGAAGCTTTCTTT. Its translation is CASSSPSPPDTEAFF.

The chain combines TRBV18 with TRBJ1-1; no reliable D call. Trimming removed 2 bases at V and 2 bases at J, with 6 bases between. This CDR3 has 13 residues. Germline values: CDR1 KGHSH, CDR2 LQKENI. In DNA form, the CDR3 reads TGTGCCAGCTCACCAAGGCGAAACACTGAAGCTTTCTTT. This encodes CASSPRRNTEAFF.

The V call is TRBV6-2 or TRBV6-3, the J call TRBJ2-1; D is ambiguous. V was clipped by 6 bases and J by 8 bases, with 11 bases between them. The V gene's germline CDR1 is MNHEY and CDR2 SVGEGT. This CDR3 has 12 residues. CDR3 bases: TGTGCCAGCAGCCACCCATGGGATGAGCAGTTCTTC. As protein: CASSHPWDEQFF.

V gene TRBV6-5 combines with J gene TRBJ1-6; 10 positions agree with TRBD1. With 8 bases clipped from V and 11 bases from J, the junction kept 12 bases outside the gene matches. The germline V gene encodes CDR1 MNHEY and CDR2 SVGAGI. The length of the CDR3 is 15 residues. The CDR3: CASQTPGQGSAPLHF. DNA of the CDR3: TGTGCCAGCCAAACCCCGGGACAGGGGTCCGCACCCCTCCACTTT.

V usage is TRBV11-1 and J usage is TRBJ2-7; 7 positions agree with TRBD1. CDR3 size: 14 residues. Germline CDR1 and CDR2: SGHAT and FQDESV (reference sequence). Trimming at V came to 2 bases and at J to 2 bases, leaving 3 bases not matched to a gene. The CDR3: CASSLQTGAYEQYF. Written as DNA, the CDR3 is TGTGCCAGCAGCTTACAAACAGGGGCCTACGAGCAGTACTTC.

This clone has a handful of counts. The gene calls are TRBV6-5 and TRBJ1-2; D is possibly TRBD1 (5 bases). Germline V CDR1 and CDR2: MNHEY, SVGAGI. The CDR3 extends over 13 amino acids. V lost 9 bases and J 8 bases, leaving 19 bases between the germline ends. CDR3 residues: CASKTRTRAGYTF. The DNA for the CDR3 is TGTGCCAGTAAAACCAGGACCAGGGCCGGCTACACCTTC.

The chain links TRBV5-1 to TRBJ2-1, with D possibly TRBD2 on 6 matching bases. Looked up from germline, CDR1 is SGHRS and CDR2 is YFSETQ. The V and J ends lost 4 bases and 2 bases respectively, with 10 bases between them. CDR3 length equals 14 residues. The CDR3 region has the DNA TGCGCCAGCAGCCCGATAGCGGCCTACAATGAGCAGTTCTTC. It specifies CASSPIAAYNEQFF.

V usage is TRBV28 and J usage is TRBJ1-6; no definite D call. The CDR3 length is 14 residues. Germline values: CDR1 MDHEN, CDR2 SYDVKM. V lost 3 bases and J lost 8, with 11 bases in between. CDR3 in DNA: TGTGCCAGCAGTTTCCGTCTCGGGGATTCACCCCTCCACTTT. The encoded protein is CASSFRLGDSPLHF.

This sequence joins TRBV19 and TRBJ2-1; D might be TRBD1 or TRBD2, each matching 5 bases. Germline V CDR1 and CDR2: LNHDA, SQIVND (reference sequence). The CDR3 loop spans 15 amino acids. Trimming removed 5 bases at V and 4 bases at J, with 15 bases between. The chain's CDR3 is CASSWDGTEYNEQFF. For the CDR3, the DNA is TGTGCCAGTAGTTGGGATGGGACGGAGTACAATGAGCAGTTCTTC.

The chain couples TRBV7-8 to TRBJ1-1, with no clear D. The germline V and J ends were trimmed by 0 bases and 0 bases, with 8 bases remaining between them. Germline CDR1 SGHVS, CDR2 FQNEAQ. CDR3 size: 15 residues. Written as DNA, the CDR3 is TGTGCCAGCAGCTTAGCGCTGGGCTTGAACACTGAAGCTTTCTTT. This codes for CASSLALGLNTEAFF. Supplemented by reference TRBV7-8 and TRBJ1-1, the full variable domain reads GAGVSQSPRYKVAKRGQDVALRCDPISGHVSLFWYQQALGQGPEFLTYFQNEAQLDKSGLPSDRFFAERPEGSVSTLKIQRTQQEDSAVYLCASSLALGLNTEAFFGQGTRLTVV.

The DNA of the CDR3 is TGCGCCAGCAGTGAGGCGGGAAATGAAGCTTTCTTT. Protein: CASSEAGNEAFF. The rearrangement uses TRBV10-2 and TRBJ1-1, with D unclear. The CDR3 has 12 amino acids. CDR1 is WSHSY and CDR2 is SAAADI in the germline V gene. V gave up 2 bases and J gave up 7 bases, with 8 bases separating them.

V usage is TRBV5-4 and J usage is TRBJ2-4; tentatively, D is TRBD1 (6 bases). Trimming removed 4 bases at V and 4 bases at J, with 12 bases between. The germline V gene has CDR1 SGHNT and CDR2 YYREEE (reference sequence). The CDR3 is 14 residues long. For the CDR3, the DNA is TGTGCCAGCAGCCCCCCCGGGACAAAAAACATTCAGTACTTC. Protein product: CASSPPGTKNIQYF.

The V and J genes are TRBV18 and TRBJ2-3; a weak D match, TRBD1 (6 bases). V lost 2 bases, J lost 6 bases, and 15 bases lay in between. Per germline, CDR1 KGHSH and CDR2 LQKENI. This CDR3 comprises 15 residues. CDR3 in DNA: TGTGCCAGCTCACCAGCTATACAGGGTCGGGATACGCAGTATTTT. Protein: CASSPAIQGRDTQYF.

The genes are TRBV4-3 and TRBJ2-7; D might be TRBD1 (6 bases). Trimming shortened V by 0 bases and J by 0 bases, and 12 bases separated the two germline ends. Germline V gene sequence: CDR1 LGHNA, CDR2 YSLEER. The CDR3 covers 16 residues. This chain's CDR3 is CASSQDWPGASYEQYF. The CDR3 DNA reads TGCGCCAGCAGCCAAGATTGGCCAGGGGCCTCCTACGAGCAGTACTTC.

This clone was seen once. The chain recombines TRBV7-9 with TRBJ2-7, with 12 bases that match TRBD2. This CDR3 has 15 residues. Germline V gene data show CDR1 as SEHNR and CDR2 as FQNEAQ (reference sequence). V was clipped by 5 bases and J by 1 base; unmatched bases: 3. This chain's CDR3 is CASSATSGRSYEQYF. In nucleotides, the CDR3 is TGTGCCAGCAGCGCTACTAGCGGGAGGTCCTACGAGCAGTACTTC. Using reference TRBV7-9 and TRBJ2-7 for the parts outside the CDR3, the full variable domain is DTGVSQNPRHKITKRGQNVTFRCDPISEHNRLYWYRQTLGQGPEFLTYFQNEAQLEKSRLLSDRFSAERPKGSFSTLEIQRTEQGDSAMYLCASSATSGRSYEQYFGPGTRLTVT.

The chain combines TRBV19 with TRBJ1-1; no definite D call. CDR1 and CDR2 from the germline V gene are LNHDA and SQIVND (reference sequence). Trimming cost V 2 bases and J 1 base, with 5 bases left between them. The length of the CDR3 is 13 residues. The CDR3 region has the DNA TGTGCCAGTAGTATACAGCGGAACACTGAAGCTTTCTTT. Amino acid sequence: CASSIQRNTEAFF.

The chain is built from TRBV4-3 and TRBJ2-7, with TRBD2 matching 8 bases. The CDR3 sequence is 14 residues long. V was clipped by 5 bases and J by 2 bases; unmatched bases: 5. CDR1 and CDR2 from the germline V gene are LGHNA and YSLEER. The CDR3 loop is CASSYSRGAYEQYF. The CDR3 nucleotides are TGCGCCAGCAGCTATTCGCGGGGGGCCTACGAGCAGTACTTC.

The chain carries TRBV19 and TRBJ1-1, with no clear D. The V gene's germline CDR1 is LNHDA and CDR2 SQIVND (reference sequence). The CDR3 sequence is 12 residues long. V gave up 6 bases and J gave up 4 bases, with 9 bases separating them. CDR3 in amino acids: CASRQVLTEAFF. Written as DNA, the CDR3 is TGTGCCAGTAGGCAAGTCCTCACTGAAGCTTTCTTT.

V usage is TRBV4-3 and J usage is TRBJ2-2, with a possible D match to TRBD1 (5 bases). This CDR3 spans 14 amino acids. Germline loops: CDR1 LGHNA, CDR2 YSLEER. V lost 0 bases to trimming and J lost 7 bases, with 9 bases between them. CDR3 in DNA: TGCGCCAGCAGCCAAGAAGGGGCGAACGGGGAGCTGTTTTTT. Encoded protein: CASSQEGANGELFF.

The chain is built from TRBV7-8 and TRBJ2-7; 8 bases line up with TRBD2. CDR3 length equals 16 residues. Germline V gene data show CDR1 as SGHVS and CDR2 as FQNEAQ. V shed 1 base, J shed 3 bases, and the junction held 8 bases outside the gene matches. For the CDR3, the DNA is TGTGCCAGCAGCTTAGGTGTAGCGGGGAAATACTACGAGCAGTACTTC. It is translated as CASSLGVAGKYYEQYF.